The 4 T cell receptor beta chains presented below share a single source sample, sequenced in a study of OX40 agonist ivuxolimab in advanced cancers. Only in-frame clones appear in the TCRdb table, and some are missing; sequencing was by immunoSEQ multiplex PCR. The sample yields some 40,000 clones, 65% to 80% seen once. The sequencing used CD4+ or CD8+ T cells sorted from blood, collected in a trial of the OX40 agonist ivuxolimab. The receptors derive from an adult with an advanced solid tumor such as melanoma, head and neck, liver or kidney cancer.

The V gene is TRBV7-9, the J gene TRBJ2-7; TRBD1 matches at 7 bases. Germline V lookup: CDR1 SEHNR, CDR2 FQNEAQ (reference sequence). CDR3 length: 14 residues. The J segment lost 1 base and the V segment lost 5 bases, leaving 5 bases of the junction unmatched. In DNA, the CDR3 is TGTGCCAGCAGCCTTCGGGACAGTTCCTACGAGCAGTACTTC. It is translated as CASSLRDSSYEQYF.

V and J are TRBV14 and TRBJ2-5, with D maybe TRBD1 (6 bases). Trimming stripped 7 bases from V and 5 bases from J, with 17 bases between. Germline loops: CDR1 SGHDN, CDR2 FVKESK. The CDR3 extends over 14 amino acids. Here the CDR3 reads CASNQGQWAETQYF. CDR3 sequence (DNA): TGTGCCAGCAACCAGGGACAATGGGCGGAGACCCAGTACTTC.

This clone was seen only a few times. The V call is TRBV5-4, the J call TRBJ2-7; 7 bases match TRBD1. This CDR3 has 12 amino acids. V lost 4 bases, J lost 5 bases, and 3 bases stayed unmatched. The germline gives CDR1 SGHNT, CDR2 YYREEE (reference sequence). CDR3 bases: TGTGCCAGCAGCCCCGACAGGGACGAGCAGTACTTC. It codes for CASSPDRDEQYF. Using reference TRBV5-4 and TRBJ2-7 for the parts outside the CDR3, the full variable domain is ETGVTQSPTHLIKTRGQQVTLRCSSQSGHNTVSWYQQALGQGPQFIFQYYREEENGRGNFPPRFSGLQFPNYSSELNVNALELDDSALYLCASSPDRDEQYFGPGTRLTVT.

The DNA for the CDR3 is TGTGCCAGCAGCCCTTTTAACACCGGGGAGCTGTTTTTT. Translating gives CASSPFNTGELFF. The rearrangement uses TRBV14 and TRBJ2-2; D is unclear. The V end lost 4 bases, the J end lost 2 bases, and 5 bases lay between the germline ends. The CDR3 consists of 13 residues. Germline V gives CDR1 SGHDN, CDR2 FVKESK.